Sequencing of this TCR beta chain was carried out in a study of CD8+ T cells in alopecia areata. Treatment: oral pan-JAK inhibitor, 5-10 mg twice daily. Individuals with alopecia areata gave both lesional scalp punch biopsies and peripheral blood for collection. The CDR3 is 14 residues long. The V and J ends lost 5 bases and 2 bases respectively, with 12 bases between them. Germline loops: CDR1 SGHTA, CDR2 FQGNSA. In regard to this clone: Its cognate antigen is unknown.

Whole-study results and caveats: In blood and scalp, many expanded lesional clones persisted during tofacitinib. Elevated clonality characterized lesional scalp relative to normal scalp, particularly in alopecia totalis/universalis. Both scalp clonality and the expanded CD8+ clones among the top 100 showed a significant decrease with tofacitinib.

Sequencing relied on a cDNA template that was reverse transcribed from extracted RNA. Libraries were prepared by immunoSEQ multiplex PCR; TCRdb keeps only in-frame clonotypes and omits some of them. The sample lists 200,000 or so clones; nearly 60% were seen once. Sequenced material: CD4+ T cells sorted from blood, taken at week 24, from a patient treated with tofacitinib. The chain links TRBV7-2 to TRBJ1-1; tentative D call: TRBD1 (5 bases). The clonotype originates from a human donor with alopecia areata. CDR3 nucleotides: TGTGCCAGCAGCGTACGGGGGGAAAACACTGAAGCTTTCTTT. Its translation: CASSVRGENTEAFF. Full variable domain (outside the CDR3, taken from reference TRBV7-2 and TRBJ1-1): GAGVSQSPSNKVTEKGKDVELRCDPISGHTALYWYRQSLGQGLEFLIYFQGNSAPDKSGLPSDRFSAERTGGSVSTLTIQRTQQEDSAVYLCASSVRGENTEAFFGQGTRLTVV.